The 3 T cell receptor beta chains listed next were all sequenced from one sample in a study of T-cell reconstitution after alpha-beta-depleted transplantation in children. Unique molecular identifiers were incorporated into the prepared TCRbeta library. TCRdb used MiXCR to reprocess the PCR reads, holding one entry per CDR3 protein. This repertoire shows hundreds of thousands of distinct CDR3 sequences, around 17% found once; its top ten account for about 3.1%. Specimen: PBMCs from the stem cell graft donor, collected from the stem cell graft. All receptors derive from a human donor who donated a stem cell graft to a child with acute lymphoblastic leukemia.

This clonotype showed up just a few times. The chain is built from TRBV12-3 or TRBV12-4 and TRBJ2-5; D gene unclear. The CDR3 extends over 16 amino acids. The V and J ends lost 2 bases and 1 base respectively, with 14 bases between them. CDR3 sequence reads: CASSLWQPDSQETQYF. Written as DNA, the CDR3 is TGTGCCAGCAGTTTATGGCAGCCTGACTCCCAAGAGACCCAGTACTTC.

V usage is TRBV7-3 and J usage is TRBJ2-7, with 9 bases identical to TRBD2. Trimming took 1 base from V and 2 from J; bases not matched to a gene: 3. There are 15 residues in the CDR3. Looked up from germline, CDR1 is SGHTA and CDR2 is FQGTGA. The CDR3 DNA reads TGTGCCAGCAGCTTAAGGGCGGGAGGGACCTACGAGCAGTACTTC. Protein sequence: CASSLRAGGTYEQYF.

CDR3 nucleotides: TGTGCCAGCAGACCAGCGGGAGGTTATGAGCAGTTCTTC. As protein: CASRPAGGYEQFF. This chain connects TRBV9 to TRBJ2-1; 9 bases align to TRBD2. The germline V gene encodes CDR1 SGDLS and CDR2 YYNGEE. After removal of 5 bases from V and 8 bases from J, the junction contained 5 bases not matched to a gene. This CDR3 comprises 13 residues. The entire variable domain, with the rest obtained from reference TRBV9 and TRBJ2-1, is as follows: DSGVTQTPKHLITATGQRVTLRCSPRSGDLSVYWYQQSLDQGLQFLIQYYNGEERAKGNILERFSAQQFPDLHSELNLSSLELGDSALYFCASRPAGGYEQFFGPGTRLTVL.